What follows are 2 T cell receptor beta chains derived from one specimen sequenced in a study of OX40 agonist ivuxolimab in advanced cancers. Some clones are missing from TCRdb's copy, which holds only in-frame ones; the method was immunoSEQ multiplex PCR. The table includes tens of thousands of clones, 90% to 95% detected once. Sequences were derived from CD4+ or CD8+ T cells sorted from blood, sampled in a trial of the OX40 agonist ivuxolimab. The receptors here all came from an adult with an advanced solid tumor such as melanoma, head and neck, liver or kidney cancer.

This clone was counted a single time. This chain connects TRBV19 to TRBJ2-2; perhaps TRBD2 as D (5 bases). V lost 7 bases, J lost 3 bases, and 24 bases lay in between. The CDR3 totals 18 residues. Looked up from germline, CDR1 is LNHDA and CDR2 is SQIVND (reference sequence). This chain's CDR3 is CASITEGRHMGDTGELFF. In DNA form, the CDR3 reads TGTGCCAGTATCACAGAGGGTCGGCACATGGGAGACACCGGGGAGCTGTTTTTT.

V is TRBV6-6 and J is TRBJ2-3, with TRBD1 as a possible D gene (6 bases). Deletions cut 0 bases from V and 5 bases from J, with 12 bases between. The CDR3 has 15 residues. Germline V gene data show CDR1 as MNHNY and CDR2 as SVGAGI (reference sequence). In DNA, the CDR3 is TGTGCCAGCAGTTACTCCAGGCCGACAGGAGATACGCAGTATTTT. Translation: CASSYSRPTGDTQYF.